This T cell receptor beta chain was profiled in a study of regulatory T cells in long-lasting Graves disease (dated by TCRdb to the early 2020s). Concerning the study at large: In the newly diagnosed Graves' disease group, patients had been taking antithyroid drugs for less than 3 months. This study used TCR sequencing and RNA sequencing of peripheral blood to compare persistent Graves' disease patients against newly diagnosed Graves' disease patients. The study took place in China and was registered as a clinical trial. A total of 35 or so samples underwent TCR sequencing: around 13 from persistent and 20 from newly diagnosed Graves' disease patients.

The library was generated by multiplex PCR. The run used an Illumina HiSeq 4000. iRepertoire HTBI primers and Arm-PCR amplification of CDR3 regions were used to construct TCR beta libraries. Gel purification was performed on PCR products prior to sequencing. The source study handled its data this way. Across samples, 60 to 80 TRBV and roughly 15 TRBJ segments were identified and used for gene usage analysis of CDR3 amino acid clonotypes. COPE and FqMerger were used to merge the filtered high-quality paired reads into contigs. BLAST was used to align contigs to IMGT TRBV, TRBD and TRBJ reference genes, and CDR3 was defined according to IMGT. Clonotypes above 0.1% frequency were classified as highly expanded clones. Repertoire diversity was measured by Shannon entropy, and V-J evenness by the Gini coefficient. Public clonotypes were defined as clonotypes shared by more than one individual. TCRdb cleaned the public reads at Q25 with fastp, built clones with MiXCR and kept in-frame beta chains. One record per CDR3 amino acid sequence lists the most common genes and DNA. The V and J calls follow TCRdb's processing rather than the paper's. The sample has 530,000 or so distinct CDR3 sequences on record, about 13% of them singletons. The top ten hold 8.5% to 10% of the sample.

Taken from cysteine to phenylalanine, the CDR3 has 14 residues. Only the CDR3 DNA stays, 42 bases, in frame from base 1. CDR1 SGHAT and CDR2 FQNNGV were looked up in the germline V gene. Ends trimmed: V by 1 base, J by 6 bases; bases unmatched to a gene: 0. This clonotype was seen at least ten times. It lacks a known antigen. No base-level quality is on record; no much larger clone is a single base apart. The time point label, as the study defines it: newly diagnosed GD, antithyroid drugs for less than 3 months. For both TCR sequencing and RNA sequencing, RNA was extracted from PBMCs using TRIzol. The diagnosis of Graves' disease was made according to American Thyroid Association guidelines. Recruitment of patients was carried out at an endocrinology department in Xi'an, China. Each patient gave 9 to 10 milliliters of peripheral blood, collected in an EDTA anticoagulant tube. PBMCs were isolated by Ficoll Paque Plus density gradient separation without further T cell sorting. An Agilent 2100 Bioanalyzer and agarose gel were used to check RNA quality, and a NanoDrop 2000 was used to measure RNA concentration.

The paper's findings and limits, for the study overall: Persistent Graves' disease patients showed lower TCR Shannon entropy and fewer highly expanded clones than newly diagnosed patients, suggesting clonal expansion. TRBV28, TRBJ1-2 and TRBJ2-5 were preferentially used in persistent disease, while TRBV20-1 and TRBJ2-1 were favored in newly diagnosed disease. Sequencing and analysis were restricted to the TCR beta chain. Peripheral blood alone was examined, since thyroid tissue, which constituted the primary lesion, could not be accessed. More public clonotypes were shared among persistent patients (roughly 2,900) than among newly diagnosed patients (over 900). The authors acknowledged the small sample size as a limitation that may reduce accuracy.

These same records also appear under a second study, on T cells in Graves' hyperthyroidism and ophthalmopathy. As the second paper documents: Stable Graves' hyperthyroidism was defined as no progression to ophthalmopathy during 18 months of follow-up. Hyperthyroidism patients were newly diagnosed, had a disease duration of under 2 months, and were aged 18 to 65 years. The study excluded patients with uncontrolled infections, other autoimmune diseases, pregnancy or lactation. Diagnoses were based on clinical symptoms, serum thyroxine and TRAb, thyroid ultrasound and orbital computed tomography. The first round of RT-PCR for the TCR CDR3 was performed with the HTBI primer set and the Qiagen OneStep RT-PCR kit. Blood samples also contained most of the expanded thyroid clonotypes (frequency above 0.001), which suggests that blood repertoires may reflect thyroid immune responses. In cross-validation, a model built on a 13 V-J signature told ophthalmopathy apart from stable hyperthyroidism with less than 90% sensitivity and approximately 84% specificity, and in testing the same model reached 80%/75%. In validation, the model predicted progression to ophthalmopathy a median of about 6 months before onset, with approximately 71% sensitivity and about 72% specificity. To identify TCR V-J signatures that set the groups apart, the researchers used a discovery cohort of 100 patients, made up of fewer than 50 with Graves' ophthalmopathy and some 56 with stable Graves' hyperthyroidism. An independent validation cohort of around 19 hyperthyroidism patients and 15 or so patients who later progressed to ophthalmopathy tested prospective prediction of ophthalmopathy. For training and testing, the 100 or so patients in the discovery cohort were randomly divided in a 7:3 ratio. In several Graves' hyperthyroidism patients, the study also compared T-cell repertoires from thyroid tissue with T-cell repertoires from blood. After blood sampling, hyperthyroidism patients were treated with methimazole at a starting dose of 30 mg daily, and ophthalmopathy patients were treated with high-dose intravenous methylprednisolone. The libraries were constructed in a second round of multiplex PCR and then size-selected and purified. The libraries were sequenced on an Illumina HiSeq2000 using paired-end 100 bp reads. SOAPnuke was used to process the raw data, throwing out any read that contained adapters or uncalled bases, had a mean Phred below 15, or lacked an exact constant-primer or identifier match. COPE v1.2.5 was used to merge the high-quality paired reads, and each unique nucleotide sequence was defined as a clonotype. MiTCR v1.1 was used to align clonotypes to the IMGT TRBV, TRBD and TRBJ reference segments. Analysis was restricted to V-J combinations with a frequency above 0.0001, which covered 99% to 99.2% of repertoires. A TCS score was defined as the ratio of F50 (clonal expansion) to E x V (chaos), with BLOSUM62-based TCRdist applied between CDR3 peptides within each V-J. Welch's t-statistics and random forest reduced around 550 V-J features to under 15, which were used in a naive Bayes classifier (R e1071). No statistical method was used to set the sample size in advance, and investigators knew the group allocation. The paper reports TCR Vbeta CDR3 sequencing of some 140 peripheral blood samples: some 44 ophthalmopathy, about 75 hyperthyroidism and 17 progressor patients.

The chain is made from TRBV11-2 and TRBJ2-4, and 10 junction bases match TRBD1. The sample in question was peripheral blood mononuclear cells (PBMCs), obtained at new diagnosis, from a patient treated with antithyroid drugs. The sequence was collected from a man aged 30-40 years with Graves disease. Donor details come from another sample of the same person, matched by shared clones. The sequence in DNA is TGTGCCAGCAGCTTAGGGACAGGGGGAAACATTCAGTACTTC. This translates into CASSLGTGGNIQYF. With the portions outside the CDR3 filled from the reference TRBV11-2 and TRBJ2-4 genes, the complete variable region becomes EAGVAQSPRYKIIEKRQSVAFWCNPISGHATLYWYQQILGQGPKLLIQFQNNGVVDDSQLPKDRFSAERLKGVDSTLKIQPAKLEDSAVYLCASSLGTGGNIQYFGAGTRLSVL.